This TCR beta chain stems from a study of blood T cell repertoires in COVID-19. Across the whole study: The analysed material was cDNA or gDNA that came from T cells, B-cell-depleted T cells, or PBMCs.

V dropped 5 bases and J dropped 5 bases, with 18 bases sitting between them. The CDR3 totals 15 residues. Germline values: CDR1 SGHVS, CDR2 FNYEAQ. In the original workflow: Amplified reference gene primers provided the basis for estimating nucleated cell counts. Sequencing was performed with immunoSEQ multiplex PCR; in TCRdb, only in-frame clones are kept and a portion is missing. Clonal size and the V and J genes are those of that table, whereas D and trimming came from the DNA. Of about 230,000 clones in the sample, about 80% were seen once. This chain connects TRBV7-6 to TRBJ2-5; D might be TRBD2 (5 bases). Sequenced material: peripheral blood. The receptor was isolated from a woman aged 45-65 years with acute or convalescent COVID-19. The CDR3 coding sequence is TGTGCCAGCAGCCCCAAAAGGACTGTTTCGGAGACCCAGTACTTC. This codes for CASSPKRTVSETQYF. The whole variable domain, filled in from reference TRBV7-6 and TRBJ2-5, reads GAGVSQSPRYKVTKRGQDVALRCDPISGHVSLYWYRQALGQGPEFLTYFNYEAQQDKSGLPNDRFSAERPEGSISTLTIQRTEQRDSAMYRCASSPKRTVSETQYFGPGTRLLVL.